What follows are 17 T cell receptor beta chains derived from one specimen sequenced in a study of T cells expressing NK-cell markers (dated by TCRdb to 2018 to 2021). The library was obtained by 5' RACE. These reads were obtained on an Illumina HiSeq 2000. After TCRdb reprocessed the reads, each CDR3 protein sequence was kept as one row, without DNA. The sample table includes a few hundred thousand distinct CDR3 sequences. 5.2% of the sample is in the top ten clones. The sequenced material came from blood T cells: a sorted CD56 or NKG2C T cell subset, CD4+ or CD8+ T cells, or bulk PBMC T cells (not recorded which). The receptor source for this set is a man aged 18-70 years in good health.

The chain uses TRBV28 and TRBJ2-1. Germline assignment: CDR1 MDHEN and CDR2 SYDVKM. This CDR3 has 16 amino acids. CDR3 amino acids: CASSLSDFRINNEQFF.

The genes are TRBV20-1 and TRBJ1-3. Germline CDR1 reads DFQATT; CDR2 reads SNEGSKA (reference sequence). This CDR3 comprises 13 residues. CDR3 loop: CSARLSSGNTIYF.

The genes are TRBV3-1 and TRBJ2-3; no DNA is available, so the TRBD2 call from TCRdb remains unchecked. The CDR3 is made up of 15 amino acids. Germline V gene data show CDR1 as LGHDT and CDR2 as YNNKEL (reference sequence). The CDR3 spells CASSRPGTLGDTQYF.

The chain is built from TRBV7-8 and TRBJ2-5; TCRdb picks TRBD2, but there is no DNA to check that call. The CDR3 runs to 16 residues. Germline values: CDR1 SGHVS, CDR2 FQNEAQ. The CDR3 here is CASSLIPGLARGTQYF.

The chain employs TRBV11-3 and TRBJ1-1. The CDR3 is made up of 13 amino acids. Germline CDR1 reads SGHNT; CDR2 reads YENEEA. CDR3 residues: CASSFASDTEAFF.

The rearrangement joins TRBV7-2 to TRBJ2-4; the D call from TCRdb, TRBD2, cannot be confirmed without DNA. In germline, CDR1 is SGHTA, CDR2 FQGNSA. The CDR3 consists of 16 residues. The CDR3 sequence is CASSPHRGGLKNIQYF.

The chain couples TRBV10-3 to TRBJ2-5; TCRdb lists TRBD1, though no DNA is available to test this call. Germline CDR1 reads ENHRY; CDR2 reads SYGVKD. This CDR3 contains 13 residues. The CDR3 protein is CASRTPQVETQYF.

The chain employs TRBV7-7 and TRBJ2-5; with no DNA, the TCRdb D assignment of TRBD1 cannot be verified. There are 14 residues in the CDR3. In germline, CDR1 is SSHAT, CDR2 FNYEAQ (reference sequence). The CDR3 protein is CASSLAGQEETQYF.

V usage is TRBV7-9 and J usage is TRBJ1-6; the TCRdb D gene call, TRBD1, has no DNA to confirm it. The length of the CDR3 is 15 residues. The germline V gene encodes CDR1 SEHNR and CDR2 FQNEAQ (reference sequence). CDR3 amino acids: CASSYAGVHNSPLHF.

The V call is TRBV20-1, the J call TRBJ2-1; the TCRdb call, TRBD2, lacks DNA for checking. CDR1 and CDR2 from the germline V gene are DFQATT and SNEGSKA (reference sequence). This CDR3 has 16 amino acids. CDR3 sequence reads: CSARASQVSSYNEQFF.

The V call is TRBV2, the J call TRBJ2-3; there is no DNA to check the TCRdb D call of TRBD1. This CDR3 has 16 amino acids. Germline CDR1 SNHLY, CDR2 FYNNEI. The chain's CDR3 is CASMLQGQSSTDTQYF.

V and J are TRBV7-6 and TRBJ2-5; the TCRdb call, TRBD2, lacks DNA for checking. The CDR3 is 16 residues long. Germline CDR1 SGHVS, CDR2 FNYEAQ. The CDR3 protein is CASSSPGRTLQETQYF.

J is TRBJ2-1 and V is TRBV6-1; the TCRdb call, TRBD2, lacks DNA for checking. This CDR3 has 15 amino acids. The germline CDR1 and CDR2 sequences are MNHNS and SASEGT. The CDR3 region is CATSLRDSMHNEQFF.

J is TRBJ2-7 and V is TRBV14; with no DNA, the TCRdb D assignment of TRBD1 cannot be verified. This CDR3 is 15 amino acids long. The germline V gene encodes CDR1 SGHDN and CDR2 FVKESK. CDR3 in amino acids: CASSHSGTGVYEQYF.

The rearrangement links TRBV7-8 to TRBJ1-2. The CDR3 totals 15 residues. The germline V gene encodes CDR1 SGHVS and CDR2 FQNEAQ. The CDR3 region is CASSLVGGPNNGYTF.

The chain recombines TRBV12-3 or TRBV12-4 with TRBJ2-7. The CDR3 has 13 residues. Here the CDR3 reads CASSFTRLGEQYF.

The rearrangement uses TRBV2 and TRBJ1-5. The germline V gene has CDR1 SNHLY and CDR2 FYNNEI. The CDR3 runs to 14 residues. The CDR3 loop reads CASSVRPEYQPQHF.